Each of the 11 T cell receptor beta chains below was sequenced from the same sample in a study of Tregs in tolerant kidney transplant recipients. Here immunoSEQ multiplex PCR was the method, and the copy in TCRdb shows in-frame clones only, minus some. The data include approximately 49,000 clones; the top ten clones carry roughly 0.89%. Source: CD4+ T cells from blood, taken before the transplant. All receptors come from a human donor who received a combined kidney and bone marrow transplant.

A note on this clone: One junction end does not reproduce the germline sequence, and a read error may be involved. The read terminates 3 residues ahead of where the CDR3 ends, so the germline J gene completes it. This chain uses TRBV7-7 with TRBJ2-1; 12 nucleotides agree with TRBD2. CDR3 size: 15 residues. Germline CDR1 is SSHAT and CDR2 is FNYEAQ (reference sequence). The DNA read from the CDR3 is TGTGCTAGCAGCCAGACTAGCGGGAGCTGGAATGAG. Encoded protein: CASSQTSGSWNE. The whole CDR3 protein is CASSQTSGSWNEQFF.

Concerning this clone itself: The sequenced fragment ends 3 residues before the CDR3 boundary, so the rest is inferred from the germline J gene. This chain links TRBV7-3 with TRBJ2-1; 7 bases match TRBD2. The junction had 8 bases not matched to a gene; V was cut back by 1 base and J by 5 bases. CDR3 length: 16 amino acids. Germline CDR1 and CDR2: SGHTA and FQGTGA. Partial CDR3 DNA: TGTGCCAGCAGCTTAAAGGGAGGGGCAGGACACAATGAG. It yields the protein CASSLKGGAGHNE. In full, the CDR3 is CASSLKGGAGHNEQFF. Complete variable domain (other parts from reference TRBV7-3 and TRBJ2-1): GAGVSQTPSNKVTEKGKYVELRCDPISGHTALYWYRQSLGQGPEFLIYFQGTGAADDSGLPNDRFFAVRPEGSVSTLKIQRTERGDSAVYLCASSLKGGAGHNEQFFGPGTRLTVL.

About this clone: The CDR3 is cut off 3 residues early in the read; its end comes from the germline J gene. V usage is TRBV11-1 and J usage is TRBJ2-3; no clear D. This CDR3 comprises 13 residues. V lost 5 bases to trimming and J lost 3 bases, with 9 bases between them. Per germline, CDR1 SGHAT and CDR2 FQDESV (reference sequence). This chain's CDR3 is CASSIFGTDTQYF. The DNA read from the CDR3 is TGTGCCAGCAGCATCTTCGGGACAGATACG. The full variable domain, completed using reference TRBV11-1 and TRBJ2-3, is EAEVAQSPRYKITEKSQAVAFWCDPISGHATLYWYRQILGQGPELLVQFQDESVVDDSQLPKDRFSAERLKGVDSTLKIQPAELGDSAMYLCASSIFGTDTQYFGPGTRLTVL.

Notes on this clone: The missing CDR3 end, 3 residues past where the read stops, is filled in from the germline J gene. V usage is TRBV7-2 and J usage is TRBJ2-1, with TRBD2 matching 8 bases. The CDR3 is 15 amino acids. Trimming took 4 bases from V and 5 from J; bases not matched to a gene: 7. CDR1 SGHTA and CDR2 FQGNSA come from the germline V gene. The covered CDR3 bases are TGTGCCAGCAGCTACGCTGGTAGCGGGAACAATGAG. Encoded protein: CASSYAGSGNNE. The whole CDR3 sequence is CASSYAGSGNNEQFF.

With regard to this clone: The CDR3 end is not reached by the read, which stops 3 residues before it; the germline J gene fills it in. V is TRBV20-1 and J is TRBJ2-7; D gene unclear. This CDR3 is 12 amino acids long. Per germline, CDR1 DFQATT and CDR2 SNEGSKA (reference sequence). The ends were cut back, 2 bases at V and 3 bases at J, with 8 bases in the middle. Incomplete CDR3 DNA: TGCAGTGCTAGACCAAACAACTACGAG. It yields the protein CSARPNNYE. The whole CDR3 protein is CSARPNNYEQYF.

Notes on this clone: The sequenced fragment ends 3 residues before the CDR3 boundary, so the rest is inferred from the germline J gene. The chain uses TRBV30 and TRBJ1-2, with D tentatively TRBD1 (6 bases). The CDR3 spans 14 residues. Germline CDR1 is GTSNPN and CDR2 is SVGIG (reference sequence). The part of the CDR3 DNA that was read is TGTGCCTGGAGTTTAAACACCAGGGGTGGCGGC. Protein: CAWSLNTRGGG. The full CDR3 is CAWSLNTRGGGYTF.

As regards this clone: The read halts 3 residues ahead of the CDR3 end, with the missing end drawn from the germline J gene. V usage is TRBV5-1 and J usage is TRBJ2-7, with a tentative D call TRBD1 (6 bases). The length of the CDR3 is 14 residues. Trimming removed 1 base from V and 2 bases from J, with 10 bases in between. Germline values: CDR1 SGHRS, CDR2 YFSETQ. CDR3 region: CASSLTTGTYEQYF. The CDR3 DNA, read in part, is TGCGCCAGCAGCTTGACGACAGGAACCTACGAG.

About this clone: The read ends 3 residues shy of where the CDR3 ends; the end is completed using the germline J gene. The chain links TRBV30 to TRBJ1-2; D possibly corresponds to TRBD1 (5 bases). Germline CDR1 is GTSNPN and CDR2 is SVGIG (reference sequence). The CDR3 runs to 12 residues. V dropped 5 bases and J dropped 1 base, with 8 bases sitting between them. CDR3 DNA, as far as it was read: TGTGCCTGGCTCGGGGGTAACTATGGC. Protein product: CAWLGGNYG. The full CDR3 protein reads CAWLGGNYGYTF.

The CDR3 is CASRPPGSTDTQYF. The part of the CDR3 DNA that was read is TGTGCCAGTAGACCCCCCGGGAGCACAGATACG. The chain links TRBV19 to TRBJ2-3; D is ambiguous. The read ends 3 residues before the CDR3 terminus; that terminus is restored from the germline J gene. The germline CDR1 and CDR2 sequences are LNHDA and SQIVND (reference sequence). Trimming took off 6 bases at V and 0 bases at J, with 10 bases between the two ends. The CDR3 contains 14 residues. Drawing the rest from reference TRBV19 and TRBJ2-3, the complete variable domain is DGGITQSPKYLFRKEGQNVTLSCEQNLNHDAMYWYRQDPGQGLRLIYYSQIVNDFQKGDIAEGYSVSREKKESFPLTVTSAQKNPTAFYLCASRPPGSTDTQYFGPGTRLTVL.

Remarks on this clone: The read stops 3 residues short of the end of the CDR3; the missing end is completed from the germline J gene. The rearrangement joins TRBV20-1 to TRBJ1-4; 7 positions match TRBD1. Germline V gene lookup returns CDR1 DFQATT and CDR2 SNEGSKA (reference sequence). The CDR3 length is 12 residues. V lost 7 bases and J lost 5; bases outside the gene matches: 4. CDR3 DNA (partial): TGCAGTGGGGTGGACAGGAATGAAAAA. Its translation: CSGVDRNEK. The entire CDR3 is CSGVDRNEKLFF.

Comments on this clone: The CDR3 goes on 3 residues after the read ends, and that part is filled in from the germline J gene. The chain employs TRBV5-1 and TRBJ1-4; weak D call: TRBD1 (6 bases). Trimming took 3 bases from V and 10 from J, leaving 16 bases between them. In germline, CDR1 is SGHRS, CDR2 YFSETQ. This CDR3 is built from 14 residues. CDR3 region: CASSSTSGHGKLFF. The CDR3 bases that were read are TGCGCCAGCAGCTCAACCTCGGGACACGGAAAA.